Given below is one TCR beta chain in context. An expansion of CD8+CD57+ cells by flow cytometry had been shown in patients chosen for sequencing. The data were obtained in a study of CD8+CD57+ T cells in acquired aplastic anemia. Across the whole study: Sorted CD4+ and CD8+ cell DNA averaged approximately 3.2 ug.

V lost 6 bases, J lost 7 bases, and 9 bases lay in between. The CDR3 has 11 residues. Germline V gives CDR1 SGHTA, CDR2 FQGNSA. The template for TCR beta VDJ and CDR3 sequence profiling was genomic DNA. One entry per CDR3 protein results from TCRdb running MiXCR on the reads. Of 150,000 to 200,000 distinct CDR3 sequences listed, roughly 43% are singletons. Sequencing input: sorted CD4+, CD8+, or CD8+CD57+ T cells (not recorded which) from PBMCs. The V and J genes are TRBV7-2 and TRBJ2-5; D is possibly TRBD2 (6 bases). This receptor was identified in a human donor with aplastic anemia. CDR3 DNA: TGTGCCAGCAGTCGGCGGGGGACCCAGTACTTC. Translation gives CASSRRGTQYF.